This is a list of T cell receptor beta chains from one sample in a study of Ad26.COV2.S vaccination and SARS-CoV-2 variants. The table came from immunoSEQ multiplex PCR; TCRdb's copy has only in-frame clones and leaves some out. The table records about 350,000 clones, approximately 90% of them present only once. Source: peripheral blood, taken in a trial of Ad26.COV2.S vaccine versus placebo. All receptors derive from a person between 18 and 65 years old who received the Ad26.COV2.S COVID-19 vaccine or a placebo. CDR3s include the opening cysteine and the closing phenylalanine or tryptophan. D genes are given only for firm matches. The listing skips clone size in some rows; elsewhere it reads once, few, many or a size class.

>TRBJ1-2|NA|NA|TRBV7-8
CASSTTANYGYTF
TGTGCCAGCAGCACGACGGCTAACTATGGCTACACCTTC
>TRBJ2-3|NA|NA|TRBV5-1
CASSIRRADTQYF
TGCGCCAGCAGTATTAGAAGAGCAGATACGCAGTATTTT
>TRBJ1-1|NA|TRBD1|TRBV4-1
CASSQDRGSEAFF
TGCGCCAGCAGCCAAGACAGGGGGTCCGAAGCTTTCTTT
>TRBJ2-1|NA|TRBD2|TRBV10-2
CASSEIAGGPGDEQFF
TGCGCCAGCAGTGAGATAGCGGGAGGGCCCGGGGATGAGCAGTTCTTC
>TRBJ1-3|many|NA|TRBV19
CASSRTDHPSGNTIYF
TGTGCCAGTAGTCGGACGGACCACCCCTCTGGAAACACCATATATTTT
>TRBJ2-1|once|NA|TRBV7-8
CASSSQGLYNEQFF
TGTGCCAGCAGCTCTCAGGGGCTCTACAATGAGCAGTTCTTC
>TRBJ1-1|once|NA|TRBV7-9
CASSLGGEVTEAFF
TGTGCCAGCAGCTTGGGAGGGGAAGTGACTGAAGCTTTCTTT
>TRBJ2-7|once|NA|TRBV5-1
CASSLAGAFEQYF
TGCGCCAGCAGCTTGGCCGGCGCTTTTGAGCAGTACTTC
>TRBJ1-4|NA|TRBD1|TRBV12-3/TRBV12-4
CASRRQGWEKLFF
TGTGCCAGCAGAAGACAGGGTTGGGAAAAACTGTTTTTT
>TRBJ2-1|NA|TRBD2|TRBV7-8
CASSLSGSSYNEQFF
TGTGCCAGCAGCCTTAGCGGGAGCTCCTACAATGAGCAGTTCTTC
>TRBJ2-5|NA|TRBD2|TRBV7-8
CASSLGPGLQETQYF
TGTGCCAGCAGCTTAGGCCCGGGACTACAAGAGACCCAGTACTTC
>TRBJ1-4|NA|NA|TRBV6-1
CASSEGSSNEKLFF
TGTGCCAGCAGTGAAGGCTCCTCTAATGAAAAACTGTTTTTT
>TRBJ2-5|NA|NA|TRBV6-2/TRBV6-3
CASSYGSGEGETQYF
TGTGCCAGCAGTTACGGTTCAGGGGAGGGAGAGACCCAGTACTTC
>TRBJ2-1|NA|TRBD2|TRBV6-5
CASTKTSGSLNEQFF
TGTGCCAGCACAAAGACTAGCGGGAGTCTCAATGAGCAGTTCTTC
>TRBJ2-3|few|NA|TRBV10-3
CAISEFRGRATDTQYF
TGTGCCATCAGTGAGTTCAGGGGCCGCGCCACAGATACGCAGTATTTT
>TRBJ2-5|NA|NA|TRBV18
CASSPGFQETQYF
TGTGCCAGCTCCCCTGGTTTCCAAGAGACCCAGTACTTC
>TRBJ1-5|NA|TRBD1|TRBV5-1
CASSLEGTDHQPQHF
TGCGCCAGCAGCTTGGAAGGGACAGACCATCAGCCCCAGCATTTT
>TRBJ2-2|NA|NA|TRBV18
CASSPPGTTGELFF
TGTGCCAGCTCACCACCGGGTACCACCGGGGAGCTGTTTTTT
>TRBJ1-1|NA|NA|TRBV9
CASSVAPKGTEAFF
TGTGCCAGCAGCGTAGCTCCGAAAGGGACTGAAGCTTTCTTT
>TRBJ2-1|once|TRBD1|TRBV5-8
CASSPDGTGDYNEQFF
TGTGCCAGCAGCCCCGACGGGACAGGGGATTACAATGAGCAGTTCTTC
>TRBJ1-5|NA|TRBD1|TRBV12-3/TRBV12-4
CASRRTGDQPQHF
TGTGCCAGCAGGAGGACAGGGGATCAGCCCCAGCATTTT
>TRBJ2-1|NA|NA|TRBV4-2
CASSQGSLINEQFF
TGTGCCAGCAGCCAAGGTAGTTTGATCAATGAGCAGTTCTTC
>TRBJ2-1|NA|TRBD1|TRBV27
CASRPGTGGYNEQFF
TGTGCCAGCAGGCCCGGGACAGGGGGATACAATGAGCAGTTCTTC
>TRBJ2-2|NA|NA|TRBV12-3/TRBV12-4
CASTSGYGELFF
TGTGCCAGCACCTCAGGTTACGGGGAGCTGTTTTTT
>TRBJ1-1|NA|NA|TRBV11-2
CASSWRPDEAFF
TGTGCCAGCAGCTGGCGGCCGGATGAAGCTTTCTTT
>TRBJ1-1|once|NA|TRBV5-1
CASSLGGGLANTEAFF
TGCGCCAGCAGCTTGGGTGGGGGGCTGGCGAACACTGAAGCTTTCTTT
>TRBJ1-5|few|NA|TRBV29-1
CSVAGGFDQPQHF
TGCAGCGTCGCGGGGGGATTTGATCAGCCCCAGCATTTT
>TRBJ1-1|NA|NA|TRBV4-1
CASRASVLNTEAFF
TGCGCCAGCAGGGCTTCAGTCTTGAACACTGAAGCTTTCTTT
>TRBJ2-7|NA|TRBD2|TRBV25-1
CASSERAGVGYEQYF
TGTGCCAGCAGTGAGAGGGCGGGAGTGGGCTACGAGCAGTACTTC
>TRBJ1-2|NA|NA|TRBV20-1
CSASPEPTNYGYTF
TGCAGTGCTAGTCCCGAACCCACTAACTATGGCTACACCTTC
>TRBJ2-1|NA|TRBD1|TRBV28
CASTTLRDRVYNEQFF
TGTGCCAGCACGACCCTCCGGGACAGGGTATACAATGAGCAGTTCTTC
>TRBJ1-1|NA|NA|TRBV5-1
CASSLLTHRAEAFF
TGCGCCAGCAGCTTGTTAACGCACAGGGCGGAAGCTTTCTTT
>TRBJ1-2|NA|NA|TRBV3-1/TRBV3-2
CASSFPGSGYTF
TGTGCCAGCAGCTTTCCAGGTAGCGGCTACACCTTC
>TRBJ1-4|NA|NA|TRBV9
CASSIPGPGEKLFF
TGTGCCAGCAGTATTCCAGGGCCAGGGGAAAAACTGTTTTTT
>TRBJ2-7|NA|NA|TRBV5-8
CASSLGGISYEQYF
TGTGCCAGCAGCTTGGGAGGGATCTCCTACGAGCAGTACTTC
>TRBJ2-7|NA|TRBD2|TRBV11-1
CASSLLAGVAYEQYF
TGTGCCAGCAGTCTCCTGGCGGGGGTTGCCTACGAGCAGTACTTC
>TRBJ1-1|NA|NA|TRBV11-2
CASSLVEAFF
TGTGCCAGCAGCTTGGTTGAAGCTTTCTTT
>TRBJ2-5|NA|TRBD2|TRBV11-3
CASSLDSGLAFYEETQYF
TGTGCCAGCAGCTTAGATAGCGGACTAGCGTTTTACGAGGAGACCCAGTACTTC
>TRBJ2-7|NA|NA|TRBV2
CASRIFRDGSGNEQYF
TGTGCCAGCAGAATTTTCCGGGACGGCAGTGGGAACGAGCAGTACTTC
>TRBJ2-6|NA|NA|TRBV28
CASSFPDSGANVLTF
TGTGCCAGCAGTTTTCCGGACTCTGGGGCCAACGTCCTGACTTTC
>TRBJ2-1|NA|TRBD2|TRBV15
CATSREAGEGNEQFF
TGTGCCACCAGCAGAGAGGCGGGAGAGGGTAATGAGCAGTTCTTC
>TRBJ2-7|NA|NA|TRBV7-6
CASSLAGRGSSYEQYF
TGTGCCAGCAGCTTAGCGGGCAGGGGCAGCTCCTACGAGCAGTACTTC
>TRBJ2-2|NA|NA|TRBV14
CASSLGAGELFF
TGTGCCAGCAGCCTAGGTGCCGGGGAGCTGTTTTTT
>TRBJ2-3|NA|TRBD2|TRBV29-1
CSVDPTSGYTDTQYF
TGCAGCGTTGATCCCACTAGCGGATACACAGATACGCAGTATTTT
>TRBJ1-1|NA|NA|TRBV5-1
CASSLVRVGKGTEAFF
TGCGCCAGCAGCTTGGTTAGGGTCGGTAAAGGCACTGAAGCTTTCTTT
>TRBJ1-1|once|TRBD1|TRBV5-5
CASSLALLPGQGNTEAFF
TGTGCCAGCAGCTTGGCCCTTCTTCCGGGACAGGGGAACACTGAAGCTTTCTTT
>TRBJ2-1|NA|TRBD2|TRBV4-2
CASSHRAGGPSDEQFF
TGTGCCAGCAGCCACCGAGCGGGAGGGCCCTCCGATGAGCAGTTCTTC
>TRBJ1-1|NA|NA|TRBV3-1/TRBV3-2
CASSQGRQGSSSATEAFF
TGTGCCAGCAGCCAAGGGAGGCAGGGTTCAAGTAGCGCCACTGAAGCTTTCTTT
>TRBJ1-2|NA|NA|TRBV5-1
CASSLDTAGYTF
TGCGCCAGCAGCTTGGATACAGCCGGCTACACCTTC
>TRBJ1-2|NA|NA|TRBV19
CASRISVGDGYTF
TGTGCCAGTAGGATTTCTGTTGGGGATGGCTACACCTTC
>TRBJ1-2|NA|NA|TRBV30
CAWSRGIPYGYTF
TGTGCCTGGAGCAGGGGCATACCCTATGGCTACACCTTC
>TRBJ2-5|NA|TRBD2|TRBV19
CASSTLAGGQETQYF
TGTGCCAGTAGTACCCTAGCGGGGGGCCAGGAGACCCAGTACTTC
>TRBJ2-7|NA|NA|TRBV3-1/TRBV3-2
CASSQGTTVTYEQYF
TGTGCCAGCAGCCAAGGCACTACCGTTACCTACGAGCAGTACTTC
>TRBJ2-7|NA|TRBD1|TRBV6-2/TRBV6-3
CASSRGQGKSYEQYF
TGTGCCAGCAGCCGAGGACAGGGGAAGTCCTACGAGCAGTACTTC
>TRBJ2-5|once|NA|TRBV6-2/TRBV6-3
CASSGLQETQYF
TGTGCCAGCAGTGGACTTCAAGAGACCCAGTACTTC
>TRBJ2-1|NA|NA|TRBV7-9
CASSSRSEQFF
TGTGCCAGCAGCTCGCGATCAGAGCAGTTCTTC
>TRBJ1-2|NA|TRBD1|TRBV3-1/TRBV3-2
CASSRAVRQGIGYTF
TGTGCCAGCAGCAGGGCCGTAAGACAGGGAATTGGCTACACCTTC
>TRBJ2-5|NA|TRBD2|TRBV7-7
CASSLGSSGNQETQYF
TGTGCCAGCAGCTTAGGGTCTAGCGGGAATCAAGAGACCCAGTACTTC
>TRBJ2-7|once|TRBD1|TRBV27
CASSLRGPSYEQYF
TGTGCCAGCAGTTTAAGGGGGCCCTCCTACGAGCAGTACTTC